The present T cell receptor (beta chain) was sequenced within a study of naive and memory T cell subsets. CDR3 length equals 14 residues. Trimming removed 5 bases from V and 6 bases from J, with 14 bases in between. From germline, CDR1 is SGHTA and CDR2 FQGNSA. Both TRBC1 and TRBC2 were covered by a beta constant-region primer of two equimolar oligonucleotides. TCRdb reprocessed the UMI-ligation and nested PCR reads via MiXCR and lists one record per CDR3 protein. This sample yields some 150,000 distinct CDR3 sequences, of which approximately 15% are seen a single time; about 0.14% belongs to the top ten.

The sample was naive CD4+ T cells from blood. This rearrangement joins TRBV7-2 to TRBJ2-1, with D unresolved. The clonotype comes from a human donor in good health. CDR3 in DNA: TGTGCCAGCAGCCGAGGACCTTTACCCAATGAGCAGTTCTTC. Translation gives CASSRGPLPNEQFF. The entire variable domain, with the rest obtained from reference TRBV7-2 and TRBJ2-1, is as follows: GAGVSQSPSNKVTEKGKDVELRCDPISGHTALYWYRQSLGQGLEFLIYFQGNSAPDKSGLPSDRFSAERTGGSVSTLTIQRTQQEDSAVYLCASSRGPLPNEQFFGPGTRLTVL.